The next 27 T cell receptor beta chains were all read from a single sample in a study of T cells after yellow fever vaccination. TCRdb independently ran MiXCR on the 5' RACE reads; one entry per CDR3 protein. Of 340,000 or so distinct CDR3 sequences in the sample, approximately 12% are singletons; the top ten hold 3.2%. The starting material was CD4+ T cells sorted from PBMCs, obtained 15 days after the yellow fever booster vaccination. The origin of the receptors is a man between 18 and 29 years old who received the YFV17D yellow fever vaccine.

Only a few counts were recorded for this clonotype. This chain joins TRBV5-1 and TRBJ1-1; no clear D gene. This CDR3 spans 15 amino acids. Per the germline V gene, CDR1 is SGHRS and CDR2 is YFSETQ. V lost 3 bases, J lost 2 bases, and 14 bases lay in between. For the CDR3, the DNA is TGCGCCAGCAGCTCCTTTTTCGGCAGCAACACTGAAGCTTTCTTT. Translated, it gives CASSSFFGSNTEAFF.

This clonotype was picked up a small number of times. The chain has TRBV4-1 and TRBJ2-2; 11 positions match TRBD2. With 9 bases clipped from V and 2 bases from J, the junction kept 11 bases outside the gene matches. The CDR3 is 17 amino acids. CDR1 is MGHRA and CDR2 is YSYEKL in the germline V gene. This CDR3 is CARISGGAFLNTGELFF. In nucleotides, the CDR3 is TGCGCCAGGATTAGCGGGGGGGCGTTTTTAAACACCGGGGAGCTGTTTTTT.

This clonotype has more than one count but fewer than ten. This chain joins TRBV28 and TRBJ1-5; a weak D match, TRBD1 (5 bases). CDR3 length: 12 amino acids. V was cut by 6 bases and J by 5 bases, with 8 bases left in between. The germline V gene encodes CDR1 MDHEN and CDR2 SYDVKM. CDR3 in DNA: TGTGCCAGCAGCCTACAGGATCAGCCCCAGCATTTT. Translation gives CASSLQDQPQHF.

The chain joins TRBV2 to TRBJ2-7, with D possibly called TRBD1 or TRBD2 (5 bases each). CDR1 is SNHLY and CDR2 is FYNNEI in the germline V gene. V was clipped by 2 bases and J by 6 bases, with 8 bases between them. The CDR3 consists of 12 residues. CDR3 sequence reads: CASSETGREQYV. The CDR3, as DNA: TGTGCCAGCAGTGAAACGGGGCGCGAGCAGTACGTC.

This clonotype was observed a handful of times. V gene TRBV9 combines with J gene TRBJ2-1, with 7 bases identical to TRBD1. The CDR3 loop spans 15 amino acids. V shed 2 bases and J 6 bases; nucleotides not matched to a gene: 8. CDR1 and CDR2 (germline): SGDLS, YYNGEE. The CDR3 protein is CASSVRRTGFNEQFF. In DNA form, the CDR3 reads TGTGCCAGCAGCGTCCGAAGGACAGGCTTCAATGAGCAGTTCTTC.

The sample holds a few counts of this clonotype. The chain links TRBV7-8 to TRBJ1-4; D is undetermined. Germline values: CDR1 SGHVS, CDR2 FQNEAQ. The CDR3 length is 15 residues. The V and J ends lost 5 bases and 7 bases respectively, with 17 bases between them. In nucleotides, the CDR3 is TGTGCCAGCAGCCCCGCACGGATTTTGAGTGAAAAACTGTTTTTT. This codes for CASSPARILSEKLFF.

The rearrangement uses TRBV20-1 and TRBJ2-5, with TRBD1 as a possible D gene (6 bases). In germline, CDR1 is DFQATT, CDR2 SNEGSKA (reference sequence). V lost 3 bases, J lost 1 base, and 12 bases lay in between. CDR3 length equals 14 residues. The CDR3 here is CSASGDTSQETQYF. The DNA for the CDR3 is TGCAGTGCTAGTGGGGACACATCCCAAGAGACCCAGTACTTC.

For the CDR3, the DNA is TGCAGTGCTTACCCCGACTACAACAATGAGCAGTTCTTC. This encodes CSAYPDYNNEQFF. This rearrangement joins TRBV20-1 to TRBJ2-1; D possibly corresponds to TRBD2 (5 bases). CDR1 and CDR2 from the germline V gene are DFQATT and SNEGSKA (reference sequence). This CDR3 contains 13 residues. The V and J ends lost 5 bases and 5 bases respectively, with 13 bases between them.

CDR3 in amino acids: CSAPDRVNGYTF. The CDR3 coding sequence is TGCAGTGCGCCCGACAGGGTTAATGGCTACACCTTC. J is TRBJ1-2 and V is TRBV20-1; 7 bases line up with TRBD1. V shed 6 bases and J 6 bases; nucleotides not matched to a gene: 7. The length of the CDR3 is 12 residues. Looked up from germline, CDR1 is DFQATT and CDR2 is SNEGSKA (reference sequence).

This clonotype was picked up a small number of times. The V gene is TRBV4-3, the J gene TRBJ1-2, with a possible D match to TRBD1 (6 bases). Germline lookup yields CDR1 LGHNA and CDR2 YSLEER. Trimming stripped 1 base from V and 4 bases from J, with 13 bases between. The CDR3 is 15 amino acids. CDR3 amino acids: CASSQGQAAVYGYTF. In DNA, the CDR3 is TGCGCCAGCAGCCAAGGACAGGCCGCAGTCTATGGCTACACCTTC.

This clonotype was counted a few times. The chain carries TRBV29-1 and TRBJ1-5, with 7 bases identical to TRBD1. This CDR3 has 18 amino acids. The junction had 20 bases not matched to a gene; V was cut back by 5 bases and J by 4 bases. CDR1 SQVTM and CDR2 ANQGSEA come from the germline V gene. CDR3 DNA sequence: TGCAGCGTTACCGGGACAGCCACTCCACGGAGGTTAAATCAGCCCCAGCATTTT. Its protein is CSVTGTATPRRLNQPQHF.

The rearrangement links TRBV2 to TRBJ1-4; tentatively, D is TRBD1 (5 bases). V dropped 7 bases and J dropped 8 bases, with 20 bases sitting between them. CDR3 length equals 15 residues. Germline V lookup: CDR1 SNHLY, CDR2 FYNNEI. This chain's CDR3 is CASKGRETWDEKLFF. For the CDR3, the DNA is TGTGCCAGCAAGGGCAGGGAAACATGGGACGAAAAACTGTTTTTT.

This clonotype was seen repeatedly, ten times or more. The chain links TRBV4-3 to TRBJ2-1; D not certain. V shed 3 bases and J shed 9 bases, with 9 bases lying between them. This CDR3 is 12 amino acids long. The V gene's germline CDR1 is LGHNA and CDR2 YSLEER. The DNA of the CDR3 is TGCGCCAGCAGCCAGTTACGTGGTGAGCAGTTCTTC. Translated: CASSQLRGEQFF.

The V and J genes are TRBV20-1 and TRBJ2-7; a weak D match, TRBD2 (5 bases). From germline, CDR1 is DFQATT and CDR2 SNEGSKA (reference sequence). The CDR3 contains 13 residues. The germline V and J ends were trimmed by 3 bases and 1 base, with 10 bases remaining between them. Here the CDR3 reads CSARGRTSYEQYV. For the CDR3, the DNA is TGCAGTGCTAGGGGAAGGACTTCCTACGAGCAGTACGTC.

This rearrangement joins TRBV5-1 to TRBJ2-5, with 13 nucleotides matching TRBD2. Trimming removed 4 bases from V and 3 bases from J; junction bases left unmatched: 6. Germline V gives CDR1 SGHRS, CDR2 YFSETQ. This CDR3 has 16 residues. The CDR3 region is CASSTAGTSGEETQYF. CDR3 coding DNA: TGCGCCAGCAGCACAGCCGGGACTAGCGGGGAAGAGACCCAGTACTTC.

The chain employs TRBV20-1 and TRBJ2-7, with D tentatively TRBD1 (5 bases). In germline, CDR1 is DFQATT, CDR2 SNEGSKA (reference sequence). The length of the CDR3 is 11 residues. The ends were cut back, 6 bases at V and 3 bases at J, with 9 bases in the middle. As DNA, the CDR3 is TGCAGTGCCGTGGACAACTACGAGCAGTACGTC. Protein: CSAVDNYEQYV.

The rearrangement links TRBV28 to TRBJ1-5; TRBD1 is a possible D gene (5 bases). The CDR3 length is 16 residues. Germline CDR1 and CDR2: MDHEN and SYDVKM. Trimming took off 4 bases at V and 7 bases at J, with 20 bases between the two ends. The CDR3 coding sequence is TGTGCCAGCAGTTCCCAAACGCGGGGCGCAGGGCAGCCCCAGCATTTT. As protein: CASSSQTRGAGQPQHF. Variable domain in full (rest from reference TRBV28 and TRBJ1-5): DVKVTQSSRYLVKRTGEKVFLECVQDMDHENMFWYRQDPGLGLRLIYFSYDVKMKEKGDIPEGYSVSREKKERFSLILESASTNQTSMYLCASSSQTRGAGQPQHFGDGTRLSIL.

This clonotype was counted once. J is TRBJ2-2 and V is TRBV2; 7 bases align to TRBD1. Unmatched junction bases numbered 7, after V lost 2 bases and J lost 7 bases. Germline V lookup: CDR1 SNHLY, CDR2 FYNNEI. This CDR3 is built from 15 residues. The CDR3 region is CASSENRGGYGELFF. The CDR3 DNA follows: TGTGCCAGCAGTGAAAACAGGGGCGGATACGGGGAGCTGTTTTTT.

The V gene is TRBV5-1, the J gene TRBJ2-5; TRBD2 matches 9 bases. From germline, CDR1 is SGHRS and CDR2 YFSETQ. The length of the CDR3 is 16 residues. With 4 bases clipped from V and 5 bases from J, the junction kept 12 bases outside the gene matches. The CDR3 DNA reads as TGCGCCAGCAGCCCGGGACTAGCCTGGGAAGTGGAGACCCAGTACTTC. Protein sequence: CASSPGLAWEVETQYF.

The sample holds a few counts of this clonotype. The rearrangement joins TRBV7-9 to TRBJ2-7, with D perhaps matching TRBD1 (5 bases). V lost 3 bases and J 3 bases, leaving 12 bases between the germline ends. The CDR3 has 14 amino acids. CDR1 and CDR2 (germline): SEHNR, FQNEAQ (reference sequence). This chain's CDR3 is CASSLGQGYYEQYF. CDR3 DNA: TGTGCCAGCAGCTTGGGGCAGGGTTACTACGAGCAGTACTTC.

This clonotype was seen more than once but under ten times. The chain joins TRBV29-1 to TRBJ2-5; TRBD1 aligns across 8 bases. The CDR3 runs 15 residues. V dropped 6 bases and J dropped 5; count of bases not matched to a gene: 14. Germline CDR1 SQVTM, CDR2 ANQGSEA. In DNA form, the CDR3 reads TGCAGCGTAGACAGGGGATCGGTCTTCGGCGAGACCCAGTACTTC. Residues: CSVDRGSVFGETQYF. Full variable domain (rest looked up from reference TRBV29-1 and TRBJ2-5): SAVISQKPSRDICQRGTSLTIQCQVDSQVTMMFWYRQQPGQSLTLIATANQGSEATYESGFVIDKFPISRPNLTFSTLTVSNMSPEDSSIYLCSVDRGSVFGETQYFGPGTRLLVL.

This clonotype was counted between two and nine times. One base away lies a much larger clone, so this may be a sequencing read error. DNA for the CDR3: TGCGCCAGCAGCTGGGGACTAGCGGAAGAGACCCAGTACTTC. Protein sequence: CASSWGLAEETQYF. This chain uses TRBV5-1 with TRBJ2-5, with 11 bases identical to TRBD2. J gave up 3 bases and V 3 bases, and 1 base lay outside the gene matches. The CDR3 spans 14 residues. Looked up from germline, CDR1 is SGHRS and CDR2 is YFSETQ.

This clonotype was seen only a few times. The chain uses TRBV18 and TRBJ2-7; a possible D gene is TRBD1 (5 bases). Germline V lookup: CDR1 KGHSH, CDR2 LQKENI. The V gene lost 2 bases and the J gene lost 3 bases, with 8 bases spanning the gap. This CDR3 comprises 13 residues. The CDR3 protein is CASSPTQGYEQYV. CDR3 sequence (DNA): TGTGCCAGCTCACCAACCCAGGGCTACGAGCAGTACGTC.

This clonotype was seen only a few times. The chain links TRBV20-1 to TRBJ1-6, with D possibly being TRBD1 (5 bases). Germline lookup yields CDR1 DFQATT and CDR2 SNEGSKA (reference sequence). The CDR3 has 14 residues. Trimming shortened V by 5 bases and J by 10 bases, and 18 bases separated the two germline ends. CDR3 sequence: CSARGDGVGSPLHF. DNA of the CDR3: TGCAGTGCTCGAGGGGACGGAGTGGGCTCACCCCTCCACTTT.

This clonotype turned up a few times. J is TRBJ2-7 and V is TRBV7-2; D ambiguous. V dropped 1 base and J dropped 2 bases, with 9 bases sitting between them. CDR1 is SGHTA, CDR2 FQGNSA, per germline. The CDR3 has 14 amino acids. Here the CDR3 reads CASSLVAWAYEQYV. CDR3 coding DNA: TGTGCCAGCAGCTTAGTGGCGTGGGCCTACGAGCAGTACGTC.

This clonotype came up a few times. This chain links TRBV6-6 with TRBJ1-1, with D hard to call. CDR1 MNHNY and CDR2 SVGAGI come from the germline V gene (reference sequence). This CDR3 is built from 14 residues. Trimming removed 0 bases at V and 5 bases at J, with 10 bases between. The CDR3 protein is CASSYSRRETEAFF. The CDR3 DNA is TGTGCCAGCAGTTACTCGAGGAGGGAGACTGAAGCTTTCTTT.

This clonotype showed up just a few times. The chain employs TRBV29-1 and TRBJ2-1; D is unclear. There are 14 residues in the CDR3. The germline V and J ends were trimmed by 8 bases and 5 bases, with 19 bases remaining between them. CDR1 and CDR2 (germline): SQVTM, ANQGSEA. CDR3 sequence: CSSGRQLTDNEQFF. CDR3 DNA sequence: TGCAGCTCGGGCAGGCAGCTGACCGACAATGAGCAGTTCTTC.